This T cell receptor beta chain was recorded in a study of blood T cell repertoires in COVID-19 (dated by TCRdb to 2020 to 2021). Notes on the research overall: Samples covering the acute and convalescent phases of COVID-19 were provided by collaborators in the United States, Italy and Spain. The material from the prospective study consisted of cDNA or gDNA derived from T cells, B-cell-depleted T cells, or PBMCs. Deeply sampled blood TCRbeta repertoires from subjects exposed to, actively infected with, or recovered from COVID-19 were included in the dataset. The repertoires were released in a freely available public database intended as a resource for research on the immune response to SARS-CoV-2. The samples were drawn from the first 160 participants of the ongoing ImmuneRACE study and from more than 1,000 subjects provided by 6 global collaborators. Nearly every sample came with metadata listing a de-identified subject ID, COVID-19 status, age in years and sex. Where available, HLA class I and class II types were obtained from metadata supplied by the sample provider rather than from assay-based typing.

Participants in the prospective study were enrolled through a virtual design, were aged roughly 18 to 100 years, and lived in 20 to 30 United States geographic areas. To assign participants to cohorts, the prospective study relied on clinical history that participants themselves reported in a screening survey and a study questionnaire. Recovered participants in ImmuneRACE Cohort 3 were defined by two consecutive negative NP/OP PCR tests, clearance by a healthcare professional, or resolution of symptoms. Each participant in the prospective study had whole blood, serum and a nasopharyngeal or oropharyngeal swab collected by mobile phlebotomists. Prospective study participants could optionally give additional blood draws and questionnaires over a roughly 2-month period. Prospective study blood samples were shipped either frozen or at room temperature before DNA extraction. The research as a whole found: How much clinical and demographic metadata was included differed by source and by participant, and the metadata was provided uncurated.

As to this clone: No cognate antigen has been identified for it. There are no base qualities to consult, and no much larger clone falls within one base.

TCRbeta CDR3 regions were amplified from genomic DNA by means of the immunoSEQ Assay, a bias-controlled multiplex PCR. Per the source publication's procedure: Within the assay, amplification of reference gene primers was used to estimate how many nucleated cells each sample contained. Sequence reads were collapsed and filtered to measure the absolute abundance of every unique TCRbeta CDR3 rearrangement. For each sample, productive Simpson clonality was calculated by taking the square root of Simpson's diversity index across productive rearrangements. The clones in this table, taken by TCRdb from immuneACCESS, are in-frame only. Not every clone is retained; where verified, under half of the shortfall comes from an unresolved V gene, and the cause of the rest is unknown. V and J calls and clone size are those listed in that table; D and trimming were worked out from the DNA. This sample has a few hundred thousand clones in its table, and 75% to 90% of those were observed once. The top ten clonotypes cover around 2.1% of the sample.

Sequenced input: PBMCs or T cells enriched from blood (not recorded which). The TCR comes from a man aged 25 to 45 who had recovered from COVID-19.

The DNA sequence is given as TGTGCCTGGAGTCTCCCGACAGGGGCCTCCCATGGCTACACCTTC. Its protein is CAWSLPTGASHGYTF. The chain links TRBV30 with TRBJ1-2, and 8 bases in between align with TRBD1. The CDR3 runs 15 residues from the cysteine to the phenylalanine. The sequence is cut down to CDR3 DNA, 45 bases in frame from base 1. V has 2 bases trimmed and J has 6 bases trimmed; junction bases matching no gene number 11. According to the germline V gene (reference sequence), CDR1 reads GTSNPN and CDR2 reads SVGIG.